The 17 T cell receptor beta chains below come from one sample, sequenced in a study of T cell responses to AZD1222 COVID-19 vaccine. The repertoire was sequenced with immunoSEQ multiplex PCR; TCRdb's copy has only in-frame clones and lacks some. The sample lists tens of thousands of clones, around 77% seen once, with approximately 21% in the top ten. Material: peripheral blood, obtained 28 days after the second dose of the MenACWY control vaccine. The receptors stem from an adult who received the MenACWY meningococcal vaccine as a control.

This chain connects TRBV11-2 to TRBJ2-5; no definite D call. This CDR3 spans 13 amino acids. Germline CDR1 SGHAT, CDR2 FQNNGV. V lost 2 bases and J lost 5, with 9 bases in between. CDR3 coding DNA: TGTGCCAGCAGCTTACCCATAAGCGAGACCCAGTACTTC. Translating it yields CASSLPISETQYF.

The V and J genes are TRBV6-5 and TRBJ2-7; maybe TRBD1 (6 bases). Germline V gene data show CDR1 as MNHEY and CDR2 as SVGAGI. Trimming stripped 0 bases from V and 0 bases from J, with 9 bases between. The CDR3 runs 15 residues. CDR3 residues: CASSYSGQHSYEQYF. The CDR3 nucleotides read TGTGCCAGCAGTTACTCTGGACAGCACTCCTACGAGCAGTACTTC.

This rearrangement joins TRBV30 to TRBJ1-2, with a possible D match to TRBD1 (6 bases). Germline lookup yields CDR1 GTSNPN and CDR2 SVGIG (reference sequence). CDR3 length: 13 amino acids. Trimming left V 3 bases short and J 1 base short, with 9 bases between. The CDR3 DNA is TGTGCCTGGAGGACCAGGGGTAACTATGGCTACACCTTC. It codes for CAWRTRGNYGYTF.

CDR3 region: CASAIGLGNQPQHF. In DNA, the CDR3 is TGTGCCAGCGCGATCGGGCTAGGCAATCAGCCCCAGCATTTT. V gene TRBV6-5 combines with J gene TRBJ1-5; D not resolved. The CDR3 totals 14 residues. Germline CDR1 MNHEY, CDR2 SVGAGI. Trimming pared 8 bases from V and 2 bases from J, leaving 13 bases between.

The V gene is TRBV2, the J gene TRBJ2-3, with no clear D. The germline gives CDR1 SNHLY, CDR2 FYNNEI. V dropped 5 bases and J dropped 5 bases, with 8 bases sitting between them. The CDR3 length is 12 residues. CDR3 coding DNA: TGTGCCAGCAGTCGGACGGGAGATACGCAGTATTTT. It translates to CASSRTGDTQYF.

The genes are TRBV2 and TRBJ2-1; D remains unclear. This CDR3 has 15 residues. The germline gives CDR1 SNHLY, CDR2 FYNNEI. The V gene lost 2 bases and the J gene lost 2 bases, with 10 bases spanning the gap. The CDR3 loop is CASSEILGPYNEQFF. DNA for the CDR3: TGTGCCAGCAGTGAAATCCTAGGACCCTACAATGAGCAGTTCTTC. Using reference TRBV2 and TRBJ2-1 for the parts outside the CDR3, the full variable domain is EPEVTQTPSHQVTQMGQEVILRCVPISNHLYFYWYRQILGQKVEFLVSFYNNEISEKSEIFDDQFSVERPDGSNFTLKIRSTKLEDSAMYFCASSEILGPYNEQFFGPGTRLTVL.

The rearrangement uses TRBV29-1 and TRBJ1-3; possible D gene TRBD1, 5 bases. V lost 5 bases to trimming and J lost 0 bases, with 11 bases between them. Germline V CDR1 and CDR2: SQVTM, ANQGSEA. The length of the CDR3 is 14 residues. The CDR3 loop is CSVSGTASGNTIYF. The CDR3 bases are TGCAGCGTTAGCGGGACCGCCTCTGGAAACACCATATATTTT. Complete variable domain (other parts from reference TRBV29-1 and TRBJ1-3): SAVISQKPSRDICQRGTSLTIQCQVDSQVTMMFWYRQQPGQSLTLIATANQGSEATYESGFVIDKFPISRPNLTFSTLTVSNMSPEDSSIYLCSVSGTASGNTIYFGEGSWLTVV.

The rearrangement links TRBV12-5 to TRBJ1-3; a possible D gene is TRBD1 (5 bases). Trimming left V 6 bases short and J 8 bases short, with 11 bases between. The CDR3 has 12 amino acids. Looked up from germline, CDR1 is LGHNT and CDR2 is FRNRAP. The CDR3 nucleotides read TGTGCTAGTGGCTACAGGTCCGACACCATATATTTT. Protein product: CASGYRSDTIYF.

This clone occurred a few times. The rearrangement joins TRBV5-6 to TRBJ1-2; D is uncertain. This CDR3 spans 12 amino acids. In germline, CDR1 is SGHDT, CDR2 YYEEEE. The germline V and J ends were trimmed by 4 bases and 13 bases, with 17 bases remaining between them. This CDR3 reads CASSGGQPPFTF. The CDR3 region has the DNA TGTGCCAGCAGCGGTGGGCAGCCCCCGTTCACCTTC.

This rearrangement joins TRBV4-2 to TRBJ2-7, with TRBD2 as a possible D gene (5 bases). The V gene's germline CDR1 is LGHNA and CDR2 YNFKEQ. This CDR3 contains 17 residues. V was clipped by 1 base and J by 0 bases, with 16 bases between them. This CDR3 is CASSQVHGDQNSYEQYF. The CDR3 DNA follows: TGTGCCAGCAGCCAAGTTCACGGGGATCAGAACTCCTACGAGCAGTACTTC.

This sequence joins TRBV6-5 and TRBJ2-7; tentatively, D is TRBD1 (6 bases). This CDR3 region has 15 residues. The germline V gene encodes CDR1 MNHEY and CDR2 SVGAGI. V was cut by 6 bases and J by 1 base, with 16 bases left in between. DNA of the CDR3: TGTGCCAGCAGCCTAGAGGGGGACGGTTCCTACGAGCAGTACTTC. The encoded protein is CASSLEGDGSYEQYF.

The chain uses TRBV5-4 and TRBJ2-1; 7 bases line up with TRBD2. Germline V lookup: CDR1 SGHNT, CDR2 YYREEE (reference sequence). Trimming took 2 bases from V and 1 from J; bases not matched to a gene: 6. The CDR3 covers 16 residues. The CDR3 DNA is TGTGCCAGCAGCTTCGGTGCGGGGGTGTCCTACAATGAGCAGTTCTTC. Residues: CASSFGAGVSYNEQFF.

The chain uses TRBV20-1 and TRBJ2-2; D unresolved. The CDR3 extends over 12 amino acids. Trimming took off 3 bases at V and 7 bases at J, with 9 bases between the two ends. The germline gives CDR1 DFQATT, CDR2 SNEGSKA (reference sequence). CDR3 nucleotide sequence: TGCAGTGCTAGTAGTCCCTTCGGGGAGCTGTTTTTT. It yields the protein CSASSPFGELFF.

The chain links TRBV18 to TRBJ2-7, with 9 bases that match TRBD2. The germline CDR1 and CDR2 sequences are KGHSH and LQKENI. Trimming removed 0 bases from V and 3 bases from J; junction bases left unmatched: 0. CDR3 length: 14 amino acids. The CDR3 loop is CASSPPSGSYEQYF. CDR3 nucleotide sequence: TGTGCCAGCTCACCACCTAGCGGGAGCTACGAGCAGTACTTC.

This sequence joins TRBV11-3 and TRBJ2-1; D gene unclear. The CDR3 covers 16 residues. Deletions cut 5 bases from V and 5 bases from J, with 19 bases between. Germline V gives CDR1 SGHNT, CDR2 YENEEA. CDR3 protein: CASSATPVRPDNEQFF. The CDR3 region has the DNA TGTGCCAGCAGCGCCACCCCCGTTCGGCCTGACAATGAGCAGTTCTTC.

The chain links TRBV10-3 to TRBJ2-7, with 16 bases aligning to TRBD2. The CDR3 is 17 residues long. V lost 0 bases and J lost 6; bases outside the gene matches: 5. Germline V CDR1 and CDR2: ENHRY, SYGVKD. DNA of the CDR3: TGTGCCATCAGTGAGTCGGGGACTAGCGGGGGGGCACTCGAGCAGTACGTC. Translating it yields CAISESGTSGGALEQYV.

The J gene is TRBJ2-2, the V gene TRBV19; the match to TRBD2 covers 15 bases. V lost 3 bases, J lost 7 bases, and 6 bases stayed unmatched. The CDR3 is 17 amino acids. The germline gives CDR1 LNHDA, CDR2 SQIVND (reference sequence). Here the CDR3 reads CASSMGLAGGSVGELFF. The CDR3 region has the DNA TGTGCCAGTAGTATGGGACTAGCGGGAGGATCGGTCGGGGAGCTGTTTTTT.